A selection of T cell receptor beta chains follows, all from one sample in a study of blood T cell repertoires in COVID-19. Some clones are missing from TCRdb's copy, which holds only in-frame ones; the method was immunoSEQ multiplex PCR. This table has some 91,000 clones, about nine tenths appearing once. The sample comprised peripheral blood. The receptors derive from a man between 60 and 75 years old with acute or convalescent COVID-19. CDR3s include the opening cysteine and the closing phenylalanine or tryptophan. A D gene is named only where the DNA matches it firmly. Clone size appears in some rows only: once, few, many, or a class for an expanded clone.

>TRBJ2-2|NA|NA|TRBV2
TGTGCCAGCAGATTGACAGGCTCGGGCACCGGGGAGCTGTTTTTT
CASRLTGSGTGELFF
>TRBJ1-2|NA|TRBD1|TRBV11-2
TGTGCCAGCAGCCCCGGGACAGGAAGGAACTATGGCTACACCTTC
CASSPGTGRNYGYTF
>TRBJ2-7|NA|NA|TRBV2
TGTGCCAGCACTGGGCTTTCCTACGAGCAGTACTTC
CASTGLSYEQYF
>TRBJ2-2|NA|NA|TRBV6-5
TGTGCCAGCAGCCGGGACACCCTGGGCGGGGAGCTGTTTTTT
CASSRDTLGGELFF
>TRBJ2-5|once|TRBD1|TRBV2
TGTGCCAGCGCTCACAGGGGGCGCAGAGAGACCCAGTACTTC
CASAHRGRRETQYF
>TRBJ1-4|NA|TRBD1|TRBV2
TGTGCCAGCGTAACCCGGACAGGGCGAGGCGAAAAACTGTTTTTT
CASVTRTGRGEKLFF
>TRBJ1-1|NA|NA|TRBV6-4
TGTGCCAGCAGCCGTACCGACTCGAACACTGAAGCTTTCTTT
CASSRTDSNTEAFF
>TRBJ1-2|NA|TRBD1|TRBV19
TGTGCCAGTAGTATAACCCGGGACAGGGGTTTTTCGCAGGGCTACACCTTC
CASSITRDRGFSQGYTF
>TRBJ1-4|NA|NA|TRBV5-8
TGTGCCAGCAGTCGGGACACGCCAACTAATGAAAAACTGTTTTTT
CASSRDTPTNEKLFF
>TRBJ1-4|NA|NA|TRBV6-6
TGTGCCAGCAGGGAGGGAAACAAGGAAAAACTGTTTTTT
CASREGNKEKLFF
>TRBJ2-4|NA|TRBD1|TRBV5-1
TGCGCCAGCAGCGAACAGGGGGCGGACAGGAACATTCAGTACTTC
CASSEQGADRNIQYF
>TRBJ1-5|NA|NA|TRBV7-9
TGTGCCAGCAGCTTCGGAGGGCGCAATCAGCCCCAGCATTTT
CASSFGGRNQPQHF
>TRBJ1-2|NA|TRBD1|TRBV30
TGTGCCTACGGGACAGGGAGCAATGATGGCTACACCTTC
CAYGTGSNDGYTF
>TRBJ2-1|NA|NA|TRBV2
TGTGCCAGCAGTGAAACCGGGACTTACTACAATGAGCAGTTCTTC
CASSETGTYYNEQFF
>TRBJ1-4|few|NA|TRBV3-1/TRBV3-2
TGTGCCAGCAGCCAAAGAAGCACGGGTGAAAAACTGTTTTTT
CASSQRSTGEKLFF
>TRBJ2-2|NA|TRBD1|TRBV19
TGTGCCAGTAGTGTCCGATCAGGGGGTGGGAACACCGGGGAGCTGTTTTTT
CASSVRSGGGNTGELFF
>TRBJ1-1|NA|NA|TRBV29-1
TGCAGCGCTCGACAGGACCTGAACACTGAAGCTTTCTTT
CSARQDLNTEAFF
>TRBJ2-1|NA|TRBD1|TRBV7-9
TGTGCCAGCAGCTTAGGACAGGGATTCTATGAGCAGTTCTTC
CASSLGQGFYEQFF
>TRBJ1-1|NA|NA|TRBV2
TGTGCCAGCAGTGATAGGGGTGGCACTGAAGCTTTCTTT
CASSDRGGTEAFF
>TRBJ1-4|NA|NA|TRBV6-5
TGTGCCAGCGGGGGGTTGGGGGGTGAAAAACTGTTTTTT
CASGGLGGEKLFF
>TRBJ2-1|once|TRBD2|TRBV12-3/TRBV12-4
TGTGCCAGCAGGCTGACTAGCGGGAATGAGCAGTTCTTC
CASRLTSGNEQFF
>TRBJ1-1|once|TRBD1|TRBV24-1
TGTGCCACCAGGGACAGGGGGACTGAAGCTTTCTTT
CATRDRGTEAFF